This TCR beta chain was retrieved from a study of blood T cell repertoires in COVID-19. Study context: The origin of the acute and convalescent COVID-19 samples was the United States, Italy and Spain.

Participant reports of clinical history set cohort assignment. The CDR3 sequence is 13 residues long. The V segment lost 5 bases and the J segment 4 bases; nucleotides outside the gene matches: 6. The germline V gene encodes CDR1 SQVTM and CDR2 ANQGSEA. Study processing details: Reference gene primers were amplified, and this amplification served to estimate nucleated cell counts. The data were produced by immunoSEQ multiplex PCR, yet TCRdb's version contains in-frame clones alone and is incomplete. That table furnishes V, J and clone size, whereas the DNA furnished D and trimming. Of under 150,000 clones in the sample, 84% were seen once.

The sequence derives from a woman aged 50 to 65 who had been exposed to COVID-19. The chain carries TRBV29-1 and TRBJ2-3; 7 nucleotides line up with TRBD1. The sequenced sample consisted of PBMCs or T cells enriched from blood (not recorded which). The CDR3 coding sequence is TGCAGCGTTCGGGACAGTATGTCAGATACGCAGTATTTT. It encodes CSVRDSMSDTQYF.